The entry below gives a single TCR beta chain sequence along with its context. The table came from immunoSEQ multiplex PCR; TCRdb's copy has only in-frame clones and leaves some out. The sample consists of 100,000 or so clones, roughly 80% of them appearing once. The data were taken from a study of OX40 agonist ivuxolimab in advanced cancers. This TCR derives from an adult with an advanced solid tumor such as melanoma, head and neck, liver or kidney cancer. This specimen was CD4+ or CD8+ T cells sorted from blood, taken in a trial of the OX40 agonist ivuxolimab.

CDR3 in amino acids: CASSSPGGGTEAFF. CDR3 bases: TGTGCCAGCAGCTCCCCAGGGGGCGGCACTGAAGCTTTCTTT. V is TRBV7-9 and J is TRBJ1-1; 8 bases fit TRBD1. The CDR3 is 14 amino acids. Germline V gene lookup returns CDR1 SEHNR and CDR2 FQNEAQ (reference sequence). V shed 4 bases and J 4 bases; nucleotides not matched to a gene: 5.